The clone carrying this TCR beta chain came up once. The antigen remains unidentified. The sample originates from a study of T cells in narcolepsy. Overall study context: Patients with NT1 or NT2 and healthy control donors were enrolled.

TCRdb's copy holds only in-frame clones and misses some; the assay was immunoSEQ multiplex PCR. The sample consists of tens of thousands of clones, roughly four fifths of them appearing once. The CDR3 consists of 16 residues. Germline CDR1 SGHRS, CDR2 YFSETQ. Between the trimmed V and J ends, which lost 5 bases and 4 bases, there was a span of 18 bases. Study results and limitations: Same-patient CSF and blood CD4+ T cell clonotypes included HCRT-specific and TRIB2-specific autoreactive ones. Some memory CD4+ repertoires had no autoreactive clone sequences. Healthy controls reportedly lacked the autoreactive clonotypes serially found in patients' blood.

This receptor was identified in a human donor with narcolepsy. The chain recombines TRBV5-1 with TRBJ2-2, with a tentative D call TRBD1 (6 bases). The specimen was CD45RA- memory CD4+ T cells from PBMCs. The CDR3 loop is CASSYDTGISTGELFF. The CDR3 DNA is TGCGCCAGCAGTTACGACACAGGGATTTCCACCGGGGAGCTGTTTTTT.